These 20 T cell receptor beta chains were all obtained from the same sample, sequenced in a study of blood T cell repertoires in COVID-19. TCRdb's table, derived via immunoSEQ multiplex PCR, lists solely in-frame clones and lacks some. The table has approximately 69,000 clones, roughly three quarters seen once; the top ten hold 16%. Sequenced sample: peripheral blood. These TCRs come from a man between 60 and 75 years old with acute or convalescent COVID-19.

V is TRBV13 and J is TRBJ2-1; D is uncertain. V was pared by 4 bases and J by 4 bases, with 14 bases between. The CDR3 is 15 amino acids. Germline V gene sequence: CDR1 PRHDT, CDR2 FYEKMQ (reference sequence). Written as DNA, the CDR3 is TGTGCCAGCAGCTCTCTAGTACCGAGTTACAATGAGCAGTTCTTC. Amino acid sequence: CASSSLVPSYNEQFF.

This chain joins TRBV18 and TRBJ1-5; a possible D gene is TRBD1 (6 bases). Germline loops: CDR1 KGHSH, CDR2 LQKENI. The CDR3 has 16 amino acids. V was shortened by 1 base and J by 3 bases, with 13 bases between the two germline ends. The CDR3 here is CASSPLTGPTNQPQHF. DNA of the CDR3: TGTGCCAGCTCACCACTAACAGGGCCTACCAATCAGCCCCAGCATTTT.

A note on this clone: A junction end diverges from the germline sequence, so it may reflect a read error. V and J are TRBV30 and TRBJ1-1, with 9 positions matching TRBD1. Germline V gene data show CDR1 as GTSNPN and CDR2 as SVGIG (reference sequence). CDR3 length: 13 amino acids. CDR3 sequence reads: CAGNRGLNIEAFF. CDR3 sequence (DNA): TGTGCCGGCAACAGGGGGCTCAACATTGAAGCTTTCTTT.

The chain links TRBV18 to TRBJ1-1; D gene unclear. The V gene's germline CDR1 is KGHSH and CDR2 LQKENI. This CDR3 region has 15 residues. V shed 1 base and J shed 3 bases, with 12 bases lying between them. The CDR3 is CASSPRAAAYTEAFF. CDR3 nucleotide sequence: TGTGCCAGCTCACCACGGGCAGCAGCCTACACTGAAGCTTTCTTT.

The genes are TRBV21-1 and TRBJ1-2; the listed D gene, TRBD1, was not tested against the DNA. TRBV21-1 constitutes a pseudogene. This CDR3 spans 14 amino acids. The CDR3 is CASSFPGFRRGYTF. The DNA of the CDR3 is TGTGCCAGCAGCTTTCCAGGGTTTCGACGGGGCTACACCTTC.

The rearrangement links TRBV2 to TRBJ2-5, with TRBD2 as a possible D gene (6 bases). CDR3 length: 12 residues. Germline CDR1 is SNHLY and CDR2 is FYNNEI. The germline V and J ends were trimmed by 4 bases and 5 bases, with 8 bases remaining between them. The CDR3 bases are TGTGCCAGCAGTGGGGAGGCTGAGACCCAGTACTTC. This translates into CASSGEAETQYF.

The chain couples TRBV19 to TRBJ2-1; D is perhaps TRBD2 (5 bases). Trimming left V 3 bases short and J 3 bases short, with 18 bases between. The germline V gene has CDR1 LNHDA and CDR2 SQIVND (reference sequence). The CDR3 spans 17 residues. The CDR3 coding sequence is TGTGCCAGTAGTATCCCCAGCGGCTCATACTACTACAATGAGCAGTTCTTC. Residues: CASSIPSGSYYYNEQFF.

The V gene is TRBV10-3, the J gene TRBJ2-3, with 8 bases aligning to TRBD2. The junction had 12 bases not matched to a gene; V was cut back by 2 bases and J by 2 bases. Germline V CDR1 and CDR2: ENHRY, SYGVKD. The CDR3 has 18 amino acids. CDR3 sequence reads: CAISEAKIAGTHTDTQYF. Here the CDR3 DNA reads TGTGCCATCAGTGAGGCCAAAATAGCGGGAACCCACACAGATACGCAGTATTTT.

This clone has just a few counts. The rearrangement links TRBV7-2 to TRBJ2-7, with D uncertain. Germline CDR1 and CDR2: SGHTA and FQGNSA. The ends were cut back, 1 base at V and 4 bases at J, with 8 bases in the middle. CDR3 length: 13 residues. CDR3 bases: TGTGCCAGCAGCTTAGAGGCGGAATACGAGCAGTACTTC. As protein: CASSLEAEYEQYF.

This clone has just one count. The CDR3 coding sequence is TGTGCCAGCAGAGAGAAATCCGGGTACGAGCAGTACTTC. It yields the protein CASREKSGYEQYF. The rearrangement links TRBV6-5 to TRBJ2-7; D unresolved. Deletions cut 6 bases from V and 4 bases from J, with 13 bases between. This CDR3 contains 13 residues. Germline V gene lookup returns CDR1 MNHEY and CDR2 SVGAGI.

This chain uses TRBV19 with TRBJ1-6; TRBD1 aligns across 7 bases. V was pared by 3 bases and J by 9 bases, with 8 bases of the junction left unmatched. This CDR3 has 15 amino acids. Germline V gene sequence: CDR1 LNHDA, CDR2 SQIVND (reference sequence). Written as DNA, the CDR3 is TGTGCCAGTAGTATGATGCAGGGGGTCGGTTCACCCCTCCACTTT. Protein: CASSMMQGVGSPLHF.

The chain is built from TRBV4-1 and TRBJ2-5; D unresolved. The CDR3 covers 13 residues. The germline V gene has CDR1 MGHRA and CDR2 YSYEKL. Trimming pared 1 base from V and 7 bases from J, leaving 10 bases between. CDR3 coding DNA: TGCGCCAGCAGCCAAGGCCAGCGAGGGACCCAGTACTTC. This codes for CASSQGQRGTQYF.

This chain uses TRBV5-4 with TRBJ1-3; possible D gene TRBD1, 5 bases. This CDR3 has 14 amino acids. Germline V lookup: CDR1 SGHNT, CDR2 YYREEE (reference sequence). V was cut by 4 bases and J by 5 bases, with 13 bases left in between. Here the CDR3 DNA reads TGTGCCAGCAGCCCGGGGGAAGGTCGAAACACCATATATTTT. This translates into CASSPGEGRNTIYF.

The chain recombines TRBV2 with TRBJ2-7; D may be TRBD1 (6 bases). Germline V gives CDR1 SNHLY, CDR2 FYNNEI. The ends were cut back, 7 bases at V and 4 bases at J, with 8 bases in the middle. The CDR3 extends over 11 amino acids. The CDR3 nucleotides read TGTGCCAGCAATAGGGGGTACGAGCAGTACTTC. It codes for CASNRGYEQYF.

The chain joins TRBV7-2 to TRBJ2-4; TRBD2 matches at 9 bases. This CDR3 spans 14 amino acids. Germline CDR1 SGHTA, CDR2 FQGNSA. The ends lost 8 bases at V and 6 bases at J; junction bases unmatched: 8. The CDR3 spells CASSGGGALNIQYF. CDR3 nucleotide sequence: TGTGCCAGCTCTGGCGGGGGGGCCTTAAACATTCAGTACTTC.

The chain recombines TRBV6-1 with TRBJ1-5, with D tentatively TRBD1 (6 bases). CDR1 MNHNS and CDR2 SASEGT come from the germline V gene. The CDR3 is made up of 15 amino acids. Trimming stripped 1 base from V and 6 bases from J, with 13 bases between. Here the CDR3 DNA reads TGTGCCAGCAGTGAAGAAAAGTCAGGGGTTCAGCCCCAGCATTTT. It translates to CASSEEKSGVQPQHF.

The chain employs TRBV10-1 and TRBJ1-5; D is uncertain. CDR1 WNHNN and CDR2 SYGVQD come from the germline V gene (reference sequence). This CDR3 is 17 amino acids long. V was trimmed by 0 bases and J by 1 base, leaving 13 bases between them. The DNA for the CDR3 is TGCGCCAGCAGTGAGTCGACTCCGTTACTAAGCAATCAGCCCCAGCATTTT. Translation gives CASSESTPLLSNQPQHF.

The chain has TRBV5-1 and TRBJ2-1, with 8 bases fitting TRBD1. Germline CDR1 and CDR2: SGHRS and YFSETQ. V was pared by 6 bases and J by 9 bases, with 11 bases of the junction left unmatched. The CDR3 totals 14 residues. Written as DNA, the CDR3 is TGCGCCAGCATTAGGACAGGGAATTCGGGTGAGCAGTTCTTC. Amino acids: CASIRTGNSGEQFF.

This sequence joins TRBV6-2 or TRBV6-3 and TRBJ2-3; D is perhaps TRBD2 (7 bases). The CDR3 extends over 19 amino acids. Germline V lookup: CDR1 MNHEY, CDR2 SVGEGT. The germline V and J ends were trimmed by 4 bases and 1 base, with 24 bases remaining between them. Here the CDR3 DNA reads TGTGCCAGCAGTTTTTCGGCGAGTGGGGGGGCTAGAGGCACAGATACGCAGTATTTT. It codes for CASSFSASGGARGTDTQYF.

This chain connects TRBV6-6 to TRBJ1-3; D perhaps matches TRBD1 (5 bases). Germline lookup yields CDR1 MNHNY and CDR2 SVGAGI (reference sequence). V lost 6 bases and J lost 3, with 12 bases in between. The CDR3 length is 14 residues. The CDR3 DNA sequence: TGTGCCAGCAGCCCTCAAGGGGATGGAAACACCATATATTTT. This encodes CASSPQGDGNTIYF.